A selection of T cell receptor beta chains follows, all from one sample in a study of blood T cells in healthy people across ages. In TCRdb, the 5' RACE reads were re-called with MiXCR into one record per CDR3 protein. The table lists about 930,000 distinct CDR3 sequences, roughly 28% of them singletons. The same specimen was also included in a second study, on T cells of mothers and their children.

Source material: blood. The receptors were sampled from a woman aged 40-49 years in good health. Each CDR3 is given with its conserved first and last residue. A D gene is named only where the DNA matches it firmly. Expanded clones get a size class; other rows say once, few or many, or leave the size out.

clone size	D gene	V gene	J gene	CDR3 protein	CDR3 DNA
few	-	TRBV7-3	TRBJ2-3	CASSPNLRTDTQYF	TGTGCCAGCAGCCCCAACTTACGCACAGATACGCAGTATTTT
many	-	TRBV28	TRBJ2-5	CASSWGREETQYF	TGTGCCAGCAGCTGGGGCAGGGAAGAGACCCAGTACTTC
few	-	TRBV20-1	TRBJ2-7	CSAGADGPYEQYF	TGCAGTGCTGGCGCTGACGGACCCTACGAGCAGTACTTC
many	TRBD2	TRBV10-3	TRBJ2-3	CAISRGLASTDTQYF	TGTGCCATCAGTCGCGGACTAGCGTCCACAGATACGCAGTATTTT
few	-	TRBV5-1	TRBJ2-2	CASSFYGTTNTGELFF	TGCGCCAGCAGCTTTTACGGAACCACGAACACCGGGGAGCTGTTTTTT
many	TRBD1	TRBV9	TRBJ2-5	CASGSRQGAWETQYF	TGTGCCAGCGGGTCGCGACAGGGGGCTTGGGAGACCCAGTACTTC
few	-	TRBV5-1	TRBJ1-6	CASSPTPSSSYNSPLHF	TGCGCCAGCAGCCCGACCCCATCGAGCTCCTATAATTCACCCCTCCACTTT
-	TRBD1	TRBV28	TRBJ1-5	CASRTGQGVGQPQHF	TGTGCCAGCAGGACGGGACAGGGGGTCGGTCAGCCCCAGCATTTT
-	TRBD1	TRBV28	TRBJ2-3	CANSSSGTDTDTQYF	TGTGCCAACAGTTCAAGTGGGACAGACACAGATACGCAGTATTTT
many	-	TRBV7-3	TRBJ2-1	CASSPGGGGSYSYNEQFF	TGTGCCAGCAGCCCGGGGGGCGGGGGATCCTACTCCTACAATGAGCAGTTCTTC